The 17 T cell receptor beta chains presented below share a single source sample, sequenced in a study of T cells in Graves' hyperthyroidism and ophthalmopathy. It was RNA transcripts that yielded the amplified TCR beta CDR3 regions. Using the HTBI primer set, a first-round RT-PCR was run on the TCR CDR3. TCRdb independently ran MiXCR on the multiplex PCR reads; one entry per CDR3 protein. This sample has around 450,000 distinct CDR3 sequences, with 15% to 17% found just once. What was sequenced was blood. The receptors derive from a woman between 18 and 30 years old with Graves' hyperthyroidism.

This rearrangement joins TRBV2 to TRBJ1-2; the D is unclear. V dropped 3 bases and J dropped 0 bases, with 5 bases sitting between them. In germline, CDR1 is SNHLY, CDR2 FYNNEI. The CDR3 totals 13 residues. For the CDR3, the DNA is TGTGCCAGCAGTGAGGACCCTAACTATGGCTACACCTTC. This encodes CASSEDPNYGYTF.

This sequence joins TRBV2 and TRBJ1-5, with 11 nucleotides matching TRBD1. Losses at the gene ends were 6 bases for V and 7 bases for J; bases not matched to a gene: 17. This CDR3 contains 18 residues. CDR1 is SNHLY, CDR2 FYNNEI, per germline. CDR3 coding DNA: TGTGCCAGCAGCCATTTCTTCGGGACAGGGGGAAGTCGGCAGCCCCAGCATTTT. Its protein is CASSHFFGTGGSRQPQHF.

This clonotype was recorded at least ten times. As DNA, the CDR3 is TGTGCCAGCAGTCAAGGATTCTTACGGAACTATGGCTACACCTTC. As protein: CASSQGFLRNYGYTF. This sequence joins TRBV28 and TRBJ1-2, with unresolved D. Germline V CDR1 and CDR2: MDHEN, SYDVKM. The germline V and J ends were trimmed by 5 bases and 2 bases, with 15 bases remaining between them. This CDR3 contains 15 residues.

V and J are TRBV20-1 and TRBJ2-7; 9 bases are a match to TRBD1. This CDR3 region has 14 residues. Trimming took 1 base from V and 1 from J; bases not matched to a gene: 2. Germline V gene data show CDR1 as DFQATT and CDR2 as SNEGSKA (reference sequence). The CDR3 DNA is TGCAGTGCTAGAGTGGACAGGGGATCCTACGAGCAGTACTTC. This codes for CSARVDRGSYEQYF.

The sample holds many counts of this clonotype. CDR3 bases: TGTGCCAGCAGCATCGCCTCCGGGGGACCGGGTGAAGCTTTCTTT. It specifies CASSIASGGPGEAFF. The chain couples TRBV7-9 to TRBJ1-1; D perhaps matches TRBD1 (5 bases). CDR1 is SEHNR and CDR2 is FQNEAQ in the germline V gene (reference sequence). CDR3 size: 15 residues. Deletions cut 5 bases from V and 7 bases from J, with 20 bases between.

The CDR3 region has the DNA TGCAGCGTGGACGGGGGGGGGCCCGCAGATACGCAGTATTTT. This codes for CSVDGGGPADTQYF. The chain combines TRBV29-1 with TRBJ2-3, with 8 bases matching TRBD2. Germline CDR1 is SQVTM and CDR2 is ANQGSEA. This CDR3 region has 14 residues. V trimming: 6 bases; J trimming: 4 bases; junction bases outside the gene matches: 9.

This clonotype has ten or more counts. The chain is built from TRBV20-1 and TRBJ2-7; 8 bases are shared with TRBD2. CDR1 and CDR2 from the germline V gene are DFQATT and SNEGSKA (reference sequence). V shed 3 bases and J 7 bases; nucleotides not matched to a gene: 11. The length of the CDR3 is 14 residues. The CDR3 is CSASFTSGTVEQYF. CDR3 nucleotide sequence: TGCAGTGCTAGTTTTACTAGCGGTACCGTAGAGCAGTACTTC.

This clonotype was detected many times. This chain links TRBV29-1 with TRBJ2-5, with D unclear. CDR1 is SQVTM, CDR2 ANQGSEA, per germline. Trimming removed 2 bases from V and 5 bases from J, with 9 bases in between. The CDR3 length is 12 residues. As DNA, the CDR3 is TGCAGCGTTGAACTTGGTCGGGAGACCCAGTACTTC. As protein: CSVELGRETQYF.

J is TRBJ2-3 and V is TRBV29-1; 7 positions match TRBD2. V trimming: 4 bases; J trimming: 4 bases; junction bases outside the gene matches: 14. This CDR3 is built from 16 residues. Per the germline V gene, CDR1 is SQVTM and CDR2 is ANQGSEA. CDR3 bases: TGCAGCGTTGGCAATGGGCTAGCGGAAGGAGCAGATACGCAGTATTTT. Translation gives CSVGNGLAEGADTQYF.

The gene calls are TRBV27 and TRBJ1-1; no clear D gene. Between the trimmed V and J ends, which lost 0 bases and 5 bases, there was a span of 7 bases. Germline V CDR1 and CDR2: MNHEY, SMNVEV (reference sequence). This CDR3 is built from 13 residues. CDR3 sequence: CASSLSVMTEAFF. In DNA form, the CDR3 reads TGTGCCAGCAGTTTATCGGTCATGACTGAAGCTTTCTTT.

The chain couples TRBV3-1 to TRBJ2-3, with 7 nucleotides matching TRBD2. J gave up 6 bases and V 3 bases, and 9 bases lay outside the gene matches. CDR1 is LGHDT and CDR2 is YNNKEL in the germline V gene (reference sequence). There are 15 residues in the CDR3. The CDR3, as DNA: TGTGCCAGCAGCCATTATGGGAGGGCCGTGGATACGCAGTATTTT. Translating gives CASSHYGRAVDTQYF.

This chain links TRBV5-4 with TRBJ2-3, with 7 bases matching TRBD1. The CDR3 is 14 amino acids. V gave up 3 bases and J gave up 11 bases; unmatched junction bases: 12. CDR1 is SGHNT, CDR2 YYREEE, per germline (reference sequence). In nucleotides, the CDR3 is TGTGCCAGCAGCTCAAGGGGGCGGGCCCCCATGCAGTATTTT. Its translation: CASSSRGRAPMQYF.

With regard to this clonotype: Since a much larger clone is just one base distant, this may be a read error. The V gene is TRBV29-1, the J gene TRBJ2-4; D may be TRBD1 (6 bases). There are 11 residues in the CDR3. V was trimmed by 6 bases and J by 12 bases, leaving 15 bases between them. CDR1 and CDR2 (germline): SQVTM, ANQGSEA. The CDR3 DNA follows: TGCAGCGTCCCCGAACAGGGTGATCAGTACTTC. Its protein is CSVPEQGDQYF.

Ten or more counts support this clonotype. This chain links TRBV6-1 with TRBJ1-6; the D is unclear. This CDR3 is 16 amino acids long. CDR1 is MNHNS and CDR2 is SASEGT in the germline V gene. V lost 6 bases, J lost 0 bases, and 12 bases lay in between. CDR3 protein: CASRASKSSYNSPLHF. In DNA, the CDR3 is TGTGCCAGCAGAGCCAGTAAAAGCTCCTATAATTCACCCCTCCACTTT.

Details on this clonotype: A read error may explain this, as a much larger clone is one base away. The rearrangement joins TRBV7-9 to TRBJ1-6; D gene ambiguous. This CDR3 region has 13 residues. CDR1 is SEHNR and CDR2 is FQNEAQ in the germline V gene (reference sequence). The CDR3 DNA reads TGTGTCAGCAGCTTAGGGTCTAATTCACCCCTCCACTTT. Translation: CVSSLGSNSPLHF. The whole variable domain, filled in from reference TRBV7-9 and TRBJ1-6, reads DTGVSQNPRHKITKRGQNVTFRCDPISEHNRLYWYRQTLGQGPEFLTYFQNEAQLEKSRLLSDRFSAERPKGSFSTLEIQRTEQGDSAMYLCVSSLGSNSPLHFGNGTRLTVT.

This clonotype has ten or more counts. The chain recombines TRBV3-1 with TRBJ2-5, with D possibly matching TRBD2 (7 bases). Germline values: CDR1 LGHDT, CDR2 YNNKEL (reference sequence). This CDR3 contains 18 residues. Trimming removed 0 bases from V and 1 base from J, with 18 bases in between. DNA of the CDR3: TGTGCCAGCAGCCAAGATAACGGGGGCGGGAGCCGCCAAGAGACCCAGTACTTC. Amino acids: CASSQDNGGGSRQETQYF.

The rearrangement links TRBV5-5 to TRBJ2-2; TRBD2 agrees at 8 bases. The CDR3 has 14 residues. Germline trimming cut 4 bases from V and 6 bases from J; bases unmatched to any gene: 5. From germline, CDR1 is SGHKS and CDR2 YYEKEE (reference sequence). In nucleotides, the CDR3 is TGTGCCAGCAGCCAAAGCGGGAGTCCCGGGGAGCTGTTTTTT. Amino acids: CASSQSGSPGELFF.